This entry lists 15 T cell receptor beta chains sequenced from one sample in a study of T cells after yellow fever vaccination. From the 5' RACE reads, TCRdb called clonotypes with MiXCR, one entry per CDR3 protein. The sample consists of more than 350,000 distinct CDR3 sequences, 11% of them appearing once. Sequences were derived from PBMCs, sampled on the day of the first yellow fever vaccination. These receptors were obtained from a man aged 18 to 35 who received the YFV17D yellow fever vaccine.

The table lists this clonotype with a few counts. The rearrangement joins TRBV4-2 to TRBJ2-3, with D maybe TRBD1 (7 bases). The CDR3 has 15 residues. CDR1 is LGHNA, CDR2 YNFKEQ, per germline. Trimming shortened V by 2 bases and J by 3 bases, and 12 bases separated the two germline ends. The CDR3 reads CASSQQQGRTDTQYF. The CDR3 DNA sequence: TGTGCCAGCAGCCAACAACAGGGGAGGACAGATACGCAGTATTTT.

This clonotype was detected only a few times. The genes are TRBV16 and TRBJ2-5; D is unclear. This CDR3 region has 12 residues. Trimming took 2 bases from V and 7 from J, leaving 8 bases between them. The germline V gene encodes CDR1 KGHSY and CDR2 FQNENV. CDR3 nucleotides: TGTGCCAGCAGCCAAGAGGTGGCGACCCAGTACTTC. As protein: CASSQEVATQYF.

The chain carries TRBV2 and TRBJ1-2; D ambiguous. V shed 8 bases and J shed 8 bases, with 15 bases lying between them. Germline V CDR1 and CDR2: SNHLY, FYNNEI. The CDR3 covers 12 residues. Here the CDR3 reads CASEGGPTGYTF. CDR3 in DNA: TGTGCCAGCGAGGGCGGCCCAACCGGCTACACCTTC. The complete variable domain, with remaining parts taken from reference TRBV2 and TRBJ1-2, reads EPEVTQTPSHQVTQMGQEVILRCVPISNHLYFYWYRQILGQKVEFLVSFYNNEISEKSEIFDDQFSVERPDGSNFTLKIRSTKLEDSAMYFCASEGGPTGYTFGSGTRLTVV.

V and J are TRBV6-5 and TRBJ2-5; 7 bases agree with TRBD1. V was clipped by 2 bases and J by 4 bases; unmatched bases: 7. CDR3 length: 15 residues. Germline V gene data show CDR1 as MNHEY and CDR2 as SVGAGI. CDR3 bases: TGTGCCAGCAGTTACCGACAGGGCAAGGGAGAGACCCAGTACTTC. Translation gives CASSYRQGKGETQYF.

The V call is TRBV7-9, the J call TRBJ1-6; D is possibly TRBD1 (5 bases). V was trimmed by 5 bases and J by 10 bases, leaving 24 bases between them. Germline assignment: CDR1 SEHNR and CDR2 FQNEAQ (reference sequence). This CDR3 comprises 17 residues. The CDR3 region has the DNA TGTGCCAGCAGCCATAGGGGAGGGCGCGGGCAAAGATCACCCCTCCACTTT. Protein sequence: CASSHRGGRGQRSPLHF.

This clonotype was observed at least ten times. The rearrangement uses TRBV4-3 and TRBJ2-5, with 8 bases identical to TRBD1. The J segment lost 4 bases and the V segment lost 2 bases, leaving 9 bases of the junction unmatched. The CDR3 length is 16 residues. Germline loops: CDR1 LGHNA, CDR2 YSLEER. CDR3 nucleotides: TGCGCCAGCAGCCAATATCGACAGGGGCTAGGAGAGACCCAGTACTTC. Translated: CASSQYRQGLGETQYF.

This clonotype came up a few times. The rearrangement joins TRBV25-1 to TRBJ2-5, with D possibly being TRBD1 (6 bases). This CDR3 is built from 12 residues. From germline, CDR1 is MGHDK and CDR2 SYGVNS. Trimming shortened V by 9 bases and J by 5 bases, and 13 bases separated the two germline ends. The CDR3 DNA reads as TGTGCCAGTACAGGGTTCACGGAGACCCAGTACTTC. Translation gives CASTGFTETQYF.

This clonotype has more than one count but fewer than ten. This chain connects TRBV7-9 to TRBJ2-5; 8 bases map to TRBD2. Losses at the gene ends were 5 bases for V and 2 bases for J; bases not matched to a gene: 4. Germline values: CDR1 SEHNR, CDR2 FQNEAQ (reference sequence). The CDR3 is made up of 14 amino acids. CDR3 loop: CASSPIAGQETQYF. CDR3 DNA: TGTGCCAGCAGCCCTATAGCGGGGCAAGAGACCCAGTACTTC.

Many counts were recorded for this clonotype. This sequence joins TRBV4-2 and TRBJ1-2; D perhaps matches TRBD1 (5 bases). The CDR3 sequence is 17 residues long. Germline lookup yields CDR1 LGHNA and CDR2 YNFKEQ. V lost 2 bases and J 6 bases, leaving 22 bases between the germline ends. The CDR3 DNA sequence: TGTGCCAGCAGCCAATTAACCCGGACACCATTATCGGATGGCTACACCTTC. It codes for CASSQLTRTPLSDGYTF.

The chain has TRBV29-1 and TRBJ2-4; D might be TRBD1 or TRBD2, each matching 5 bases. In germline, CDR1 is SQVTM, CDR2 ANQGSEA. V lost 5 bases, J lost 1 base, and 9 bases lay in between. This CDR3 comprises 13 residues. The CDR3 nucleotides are TGCAGCGTTAGGGGACGCGCCAAAAACATTCAGTACTTC. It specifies CSVRGRAKNIQYF.

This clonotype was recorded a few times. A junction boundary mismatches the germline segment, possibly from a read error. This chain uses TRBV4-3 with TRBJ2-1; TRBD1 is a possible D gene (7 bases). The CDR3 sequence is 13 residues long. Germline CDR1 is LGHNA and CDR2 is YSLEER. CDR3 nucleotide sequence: TGCGCCAGCAGACAAGCGCAGGGGGGTGAGCAGTTCTTC. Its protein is CASRQAQGGEQFF.

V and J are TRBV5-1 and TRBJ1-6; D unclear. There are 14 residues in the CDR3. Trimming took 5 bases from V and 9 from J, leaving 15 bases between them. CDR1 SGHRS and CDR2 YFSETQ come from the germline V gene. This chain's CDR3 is CASSSTTAGSPLHF. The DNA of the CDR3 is TGCGCCAGCAGTTCCACAACGGCGGGTTCACCCCTCCACTTT.

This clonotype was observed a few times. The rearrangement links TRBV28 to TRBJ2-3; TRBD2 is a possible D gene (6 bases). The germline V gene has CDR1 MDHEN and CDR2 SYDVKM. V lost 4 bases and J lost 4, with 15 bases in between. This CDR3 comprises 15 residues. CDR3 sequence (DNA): TGTGCCAGCAGTTCCCCGGGGGAAAGGGCAGATACGCAGTATTTT. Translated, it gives CASSSPGERADTQYF.

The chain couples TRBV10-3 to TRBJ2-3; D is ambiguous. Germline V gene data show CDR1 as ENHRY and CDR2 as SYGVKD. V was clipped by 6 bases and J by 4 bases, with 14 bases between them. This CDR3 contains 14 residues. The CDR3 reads CAIRTTTNPDTQYF. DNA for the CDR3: TGTGCCATCAGGACGACAACCAATCCAGATACGCAGTATTTT.

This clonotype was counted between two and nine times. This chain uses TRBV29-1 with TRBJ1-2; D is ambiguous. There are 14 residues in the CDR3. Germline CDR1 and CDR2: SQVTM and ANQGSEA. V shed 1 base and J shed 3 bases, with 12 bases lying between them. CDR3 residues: CSVEGSQVYYGYTF. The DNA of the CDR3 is TGCAGCGTTGAAGGATCGCAGGTTTACTATGGCTACACCTTC. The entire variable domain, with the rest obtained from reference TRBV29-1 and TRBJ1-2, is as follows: SAVISQKPSRDICQRGTSLTIQCQVDSQVTMMFWYRQQPGQSLTLIATANQGSEATYESGFVIDKFPISRPNLTFSTLTVSNMSPEDSSIYLCSVEGSQVYYGYTFGSGTRLTVV.